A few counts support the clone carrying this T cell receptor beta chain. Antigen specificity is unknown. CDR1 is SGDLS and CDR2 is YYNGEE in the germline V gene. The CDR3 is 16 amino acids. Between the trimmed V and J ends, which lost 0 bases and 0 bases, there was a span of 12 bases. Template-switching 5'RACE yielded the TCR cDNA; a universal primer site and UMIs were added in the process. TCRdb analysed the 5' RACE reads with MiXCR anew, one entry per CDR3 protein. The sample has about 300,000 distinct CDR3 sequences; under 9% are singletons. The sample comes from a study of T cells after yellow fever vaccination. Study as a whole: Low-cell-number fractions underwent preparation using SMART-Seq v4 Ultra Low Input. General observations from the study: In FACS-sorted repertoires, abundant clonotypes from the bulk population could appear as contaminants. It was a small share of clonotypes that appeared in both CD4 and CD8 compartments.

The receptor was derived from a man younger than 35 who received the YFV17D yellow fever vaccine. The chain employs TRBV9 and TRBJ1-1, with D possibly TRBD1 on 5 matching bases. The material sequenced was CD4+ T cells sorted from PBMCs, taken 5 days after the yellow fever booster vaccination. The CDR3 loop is CASSVEQGTMNTEAFF. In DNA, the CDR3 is TGTGCCAGCAGCGTAGAGCAGGGTACTATGAACACTGAAGCTTTCTTT.